Each of the 23 T cell receptor beta chains below was sequenced from the same sample in a study of siplizumab effects on memory and regulatory T cells. Sequencing was performed with immunoSEQ multiplex PCR; in TCRdb, only in-frame clones are kept and a portion is missing. The sample lists 85,000 to 130,000 clones; about 93% were seen once. Sequenced material: Tregs sorted from blood. The receptors here all came from a human donor in good health.

This chain joins TRBV11-3 and TRBJ2-7; 9 nucleotides match TRBD1. Germline V CDR1 and CDR2: SGHNT, YENEEA. J gave up 3 bases and V 5 bases, and 14 bases lay outside the gene matches. The CDR3 loop spans 17 amino acids. CDR3: CASSPYPGSGQGYEQYF. CDR3 in DNA: TGTGCCAGCAGCCCCTACCCCGGATCGGGACAGGGCTACGAGCAGTACTTC.

The CDR3 spells CASKVGQAYEQYF. CDR3 nucleotide sequence: TGTGCCAGCAAAGTCGGACAGGCCTACGAGCAGTACTTC. The genes are TRBV27 and TRBJ2-7; 7 positions agree with TRBD1. With 7 bases clipped from V and 2 bases from J, the junction kept 5 bases outside the gene matches. The CDR3 sequence is 13 residues long. Per germline, CDR1 MNHEY and CDR2 SMNVEV (reference sequence).

The V gene is TRBV7-2, the J gene TRBJ1-2; D remains ambiguous. The CDR3 length is 15 residues. The V end was cut by 1 base, the J end by 3 bases, with 12 bases between. The V gene's germline CDR1 is SGHTA and CDR2 FQGNSA. This CDR3 reads CASSLVRHGYYGYTF. CDR3 in DNA: TGTGCCAGCAGCTTAGTTCGTCATGGCTACTATGGCTACACCTTC.

CDR3 in amino acids: CASSEGVAKNIQYF. CDR3 DNA: TGTGCCAGCTCCGAGGGGGTAGCCAAAAACATTCAGTACTTC. J is TRBJ2-4 and V is TRBV18; tentatively, D is TRBD1 (6 bases). Trimming took 6 bases from V and 0 from J, leaving 9 bases between them. Germline CDR1 and CDR2: KGHSH and LQKENI. The CDR3 sequence is 14 residues long.

The chain couples TRBV10-3 to TRBJ1-3, with 8 bases fitting TRBD1. Germline values: CDR1 ENHRY, CDR2 SYGVKD. The CDR3 has 14 residues. With 4 bases clipped from V and 6 bases from J, the junction kept 5 bases outside the gene matches. The CDR3 nucleotides are TGTGCCATCAGTGGGACAGGGAACGAAAACACCATATATTTT. It yields the protein CAISGTGNENTIYF.

CDR3 in amino acids: CASSSSGPGTDTQYF. The CDR3 DNA reads TGTGCCAGCAGCTCTAGCGGTCCGGGTACAGATACGCAGTATTTT. This chain uses TRBV7-9 with TRBJ2-3; the match to TRBD2 covers 7 bases. V trimming: 4 bases; J trimming: 3 bases; junction bases outside the gene matches: 7. The CDR3 extends over 15 amino acids. The germline CDR1 and CDR2 sequences are SEHNR and FQNEAQ (reference sequence).

The chain recombines TRBV6-5 with TRBJ1-2; D not resolved. CDR3 size: 15 residues. V was pared by 4 bases and J by 4 bases, with 16 bases between. CDR1 and CDR2 (germline): MNHEY, SVGAGI. Written as DNA, the CDR3 is TGTGCCAGCAGTTTTGAGTTTAGGAACAGCTATGGCTACACCTTC. It encodes CASSFEFRNSYGYTF.

The chain combines TRBV18 with TRBJ2-1; TRBD2 agrees at 10 bases. There are 17 residues in the CDR3. Germline loops: CDR1 KGHSH, CDR2 LQKENI. With 0 bases clipped from V and 3 bases from J, the junction kept 5 bases outside the gene matches. The CDR3 loop reads CASSPPFTSGVYNEQFF. CDR3 bases: TGTGCCAGCTCACCACCGTTTACTAGCGGGGTCTACAATGAGCAGTTCTTC.

The chain is built from TRBV7-9 and TRBJ1-6; 7 nucleotides align to TRBD1. The CDR3 runs 15 residues. CDR1 is SEHNR, CDR2 FQNEAQ, per germline (reference sequence). Trimming removed 5 bases from V and 4 bases from J; junction bases left unmatched: 5. This CDR3 is CASSAGQIYNSPLHF. The CDR3, as DNA: TGTGCCAGCAGCGCGGGACAGATATATAATTCACCCCTCCACTTT.

V gene TRBV4-1 combines with J gene TRBJ2-3, with TRBD2 as a possible D gene (5 bases). V lost 0 bases, J lost 2 bases, and 12 bases lay in between. The CDR3 consists of 16 residues. Per the germline V gene, CDR1 is MGHRA and CDR2 is YSYEKL. As DNA, the CDR3 is TGCGCCAGCAGCCAAGATGGCGGGCGGTACACAGATACGCAGTATTTT. It translates to CASSQDGGRYTDTQYF.

The genes are TRBV5-1 and TRBJ2-1; possible D gene TRBD1, 7 bases. The CDR3 is made up of 14 amino acids. Germline V gives CDR1 SGHRS, CDR2 YFSETQ. The V gene lost 0 bases and the J gene lost 7 bases, with 11 bases spanning the gap. CDR3 sequence: CASSLGQGGNEQFF. The CDR3 DNA is TGCGCCAGCAGCTTGGGACAGGGAGGAAATGAGCAGTTCTTC.

V and J are TRBV29-1 and TRBJ1-1; D is ambiguous. The germline CDR1 and CDR2 sequences are SQVTM and ANQGSEA. The V end was cut by 5 bases, the J end by 0 bases, with 7 bases between. There are 12 residues in the CDR3. The CDR3 sequence: CSVSDMNTEAFF. The CDR3 DNA reads TGCAGCGTTTCAGACATGAACACTGAAGCTTTCTTT. Looking up the rest from reference TRBV29-1 and TRBJ1-1 gives the full variable domain: SAVISQKPSRDICQRGTSLTIQCQVDSQVTMMFWYRQQPGQSLTLIATANQGSEATYESGFVIDKFPISRPNLTFSTLTVSNMSPEDSSIYLCSVSDMNTEAFFGQGTRLTVV.

This chain links TRBV15 with TRBJ1-1; no clear D. CDR3 size: 13 residues. V lost 3 bases, J lost 1 base, and 6 bases lay in between. CDR1 is LNHNV, CDR2 YYDKDF, per germline (reference sequence). CDR3 sequence (DNA): TGTGCCACCAGCAGGAGACAGAACACTGAAGCTTTCTTT. Protein product: CATSRRQNTEAFF. The complete variable domain, with remaining parts taken from reference TRBV15 and TRBJ1-1, reads DAMVIQNPRYQVTQFGKPVTLSCSQTLNHNVMYWYQQKSSQAPKLLFHYYDKDFNNEADTPDNFQSRRPNTSFCFLDIRSPGLGDTAMYLCATSRRQNTEAFFGQGTRLTVV.

This sequence joins TRBV29-1 and TRBJ1-2; D perhaps matches TRBD1 (5 bases). The CDR3 consists of 11 residues. V was trimmed by 7 bases and J by 8 bases, leaving 14 bases between them. CDR1 is SQVTM and CDR2 is ANQGSEA in the germline V gene. The CDR3 is CSALGGEGYTF. The CDR3 DNA sequence: TGCAGCGCCCTCGGGGGTGAAGGCTACACCTTC.

This rearrangement joins TRBV19 to TRBJ2-7, with no clear D. Trimming left V 1 base short and J 4 bases short, with 11 bases between. This CDR3 contains 14 residues. Germline CDR1 LNHDA, CDR2 SQIVND (reference sequence). The CDR3 loop is CASSIGAVGYEQYF. In DNA, the CDR3 is TGTGCCAGTAGTATAGGTGCCGTCGGGTACGAGCAGTACTTC.

The chain carries TRBV5-1 and TRBJ2-5, with a weak D call TRBD1 (5 bases). This CDR3 spans 13 amino acids. Deletions cut 7 bases from V and 4 bases from J, with 14 bases between. CDR1 SGHRS and CDR2 YFSETQ come from the germline V gene. This CDR3 is CASRMNDRETQYF. The CDR3 DNA is TGCGCCAGCCGGATGAACGACAGAGAGACCCAGTACTTC.

CDR3 residues: CASSYNGYEQYF. The CDR3 DNA is TGTGCCAGCAGTTATAACGGCTACGAGCAGTACTTC. The chain joins TRBV6-5 to TRBJ2-7; D is undetermined. This CDR3 contains 12 residues. Between the trimmed V and J ends, which lost 3 bases and 3 bases, there was a span of 6 bases. Germline V gene data show CDR1 as MNHEY and CDR2 as SVGAGI.

The chain couples TRBV15 to TRBJ2-4; 10 bases match TRBD2. This CDR3 is 20 amino acids long. The trim removed 1 base at V and 0 bases at J, leaving 12 bases unmatched. In germline, CDR1 is LNHNV, CDR2 YYDKDF (reference sequence). The CDR3 here is CATSRAPSSGSTLAKNIQYF. In DNA form, the CDR3 reads TGTGCCACCAGCAGAGCACCCTCTAGCGGGAGTACTCTAGCCAAAAACATTCAGTACTTC.

The chain is built from TRBV27 and TRBJ1-2, with a weak D call TRBD1 (6 bases). The CDR3 has 13 residues. Looked up from germline, CDR1 is MNHEY and CDR2 is SMNVEV (reference sequence). Between the trimmed V and J ends, which lost 5 bases and 4 bases, there was a span of 11 bases. CDR3 amino acids: CASSPTGSYGYTF. The DNA of the CDR3 is TGTGCCAGCAGTCCTACAGGGAGCTATGGCTACACCTTC.

The V gene is TRBV9, the J gene TRBJ1-3, with 8 bases identical to TRBD1. The CDR3 covers 14 residues. V gave up 3 bases and J gave up 8 bases; unmatched junction bases: 7. In germline, CDR1 is SGDLS, CDR2 YYNGEE. CDR3 sequence reads: CASSASTGEDTIYF. CDR3 nucleotide sequence: TGTGCCAGCAGCGCGTCGACAGGGGAGGACACCATATATTTT.

The chain has TRBV5-6 and TRBJ1-2, with unresolved D. Per germline, CDR1 SGHDT and CDR2 YYEEEE. The CDR3 covers 12 residues. V shed 0 bases and J shed 10 bases, with 10 bases lying between them. Written as DNA, the CDR3 is TGTGCCAGCAGCTTGGGTTGGAGTGACTACACCTTC. Its protein is CASSLGWSDYTF.

The chain links TRBV7-2 to TRBJ2-3; 10 positions match TRBD2. The CDR3 totals 18 residues. J gave up 0 bases and V 3 bases, and 9 bases lay outside the gene matches. CDR1 is SGHTA and CDR2 is FQGNSA in the germline V gene. Here the CDR3 reads CASSLGLLAGHSTDTQYF. As DNA, the CDR3 is TGTGCCAGCAGCTTGGGACTACTAGCGGGGCACAGCACAGATACGCAGTATTTT.

This chain links TRBV10-1 with TRBJ2-2, with 9 positions matching TRBD2. The CDR3 covers 16 residues. V dropped 4 bases and J dropped 1; count of bases not matched to a gene: 4. Germline lookup yields CDR1 WNHNN and CDR2 SYGVQD (reference sequence). CDR3 region: CASSGEREVNTGELFF. CDR3 bases: TGCGCCAGCAGTGGGGAGCGGGAGGTGAACACCGGGGAGCTGTTTTTT.